The rows below give T cell receptor beta chains drawn from one sample of a study of graft-versus-host responses after intestinal transplantation. TCRdb's table, derived via immunoSEQ multiplex PCR, lists solely in-frame clones and lacks some. The sample has some 86,000 clones, 91% seen once. Antigens for these TCRs are unknown. This sample comprised unstimulated CD4+ T cells sorted from spleen or lymph node cells, obtained before intestinal transplant. All receptors come from a human donor who received an intestinal transplant. The conserved cysteine and the conserved F or W are not part of the CDR3 here. Each record gives: clone size, J gene, V gene, CDR3 protein. Part of the rows lack a size; the others show once, few, many or a class for expanded clones.

abundance: -; j_gene: TRBJ2-2; v_gene: TRBV2; CDR3aa: ASSRTSNTGELF
abundance: -; j_gene: TRBJ2-2; v_gene: TRBV4-3; CDR3aa: ASSNGGSNTRELF
abundance: -; j_gene: TRBJ1-6; v_gene: TRBV4-3; CDR3aa: ASSQDRQGYENSPLH
abundance: once; j_gene: TRBJ2-2; v_gene: TRBV19; CDR3aa: AQGDRRGTGELF
abundance: -; j_gene: TRBJ1-5; v_gene: TRBV6-4; CDR3aa: ASSGEGQGASDSQPQH
abundance: -; j_gene: TRBJ1-4; v_gene: TRBV6-5; CDR3aa: ASSWGQGGQKLF
abundance: -; j_gene: TRBJ2-7; v_gene: TRBV6-5; CDR3aa: ASSYQGPGYEQY
abundance: -; j_gene: TRBJ2-7; v_gene: TRBV12-5; CDR3aa: ASRGLHYEQY
abundance: -; j_gene: TRBJ2-3; v_gene: TRBV2; CDR3aa: ASSLTSSTDTQY
abundance: -; j_gene: TRBJ1-1; v_gene: TRBV6-6; CDR3aa: ASSRRESTEAF
abundance: -; j_gene: TRBJ2-7; v_gene: TRBV7-2; CDR3aa: ASSPRGQRIYEQY
abundance: -; j_gene: TRBJ2-7; v_gene: TRBV5-6; CDR3aa: ASTRQLSSYEQY
abundance: -; j_gene: TRBJ2-5; v_gene: TRBV2; CDR3aa: ASIGQGETQY
abundance: -; j_gene: TRBJ1-1; v_gene: TRBV7-2; CDR3aa: ASSSVMAMNTEAF
abundance: -; j_gene: TRBJ1-1; v_gene: TRBV30; CDR3aa: AWIPSLMNTEAF
abundance: -; j_gene: TRBJ1-1; v_gene: TRBV5-1; CDR3aa: ASSPGQGLNTEAF
abundance: -; j_gene: TRBJ1-6; v_gene: TRBV7-9; CDR3aa: ASSLGDRGVNGSPLH
abundance: -; j_gene: TRBJ2-7; v_gene: TRBV29-1; CDR3aa: SVAYSYEQY
abundance: -; j_gene: TRBJ1-1; v_gene: TRBV29-1; CDR3aa: SSEVGQGTEAF
abundance: -; j_gene: TRBJ1-1; v_gene: TRBV7-2; CDR3aa: ASSLSPGPSTEAF
abundance: -; j_gene: TRBJ2-1; v_gene: TRBV18; CDR3aa: ASSPGLVNEQF
abundance: -; j_gene: TRBJ1-2; v_gene: TRBV7-2; CDR3aa: ASSPGQWGDYGYT
abundance: -; j_gene: TRBJ2-7; v_gene: TRBV6-5; CDR3aa: ASSRTSGDGYEQY
abundance: -; j_gene: TRBJ1-3; v_gene: TRBV5-8; CDR3aa: ASSAGMASGNTIY
abundance: -; j_gene: TRBJ1-4; v_gene: TRBV5-1; CDR3aa: ASSYMTGLTNEKLF
abundance: -; j_gene: TRBJ1-3; v_gene: TRBV19; CDR3aa: ASSRTGGRNTIY
abundance: -; j_gene: TRBJ1-1; v_gene: TRBV6-5; CDR3aa: ASGLRAEAF
abundance: few; j_gene: TRBJ1-5; v_gene: TRBV6-5; CDR3aa: ASSVDQGLNQPQH
abundance: -; j_gene: TRBJ2-3; v_gene: TRBV9; CDR3aa: ASSVFLASTDTQY
abundance: -; j_gene: TRBJ2-3; v_gene: TRBV7-2; CDR3aa: ASSRGEGLARYTDTQY
abundance: -; j_gene: TRBJ2-4; v_gene: TRBV7-9; CDR3aa: ASSLGGGGSIAKNIQY
abundance: -; j_gene: TRBJ2-3; v_gene: TRBV19; CDR3aa: ASSRGRGTGDTQY
abundance: -; j_gene: TRBJ1-1; v_gene: TRBV18; CDR3aa: ASSDSLDRNTEAF
abundance: -; j_gene: TRBJ1-2; v_gene: TRBV5-1; CDR3aa: ASSLKPPQRPNYGYT
abundance: -; j_gene: TRBJ1-3; v_gene: TRBV25-1; CDR3aa: ASSEGGTVLSGNTIY
abundance: -; j_gene: TRBJ2-5; v_gene: TRBV2; CDR3aa: ASSEGWDRTSETQY